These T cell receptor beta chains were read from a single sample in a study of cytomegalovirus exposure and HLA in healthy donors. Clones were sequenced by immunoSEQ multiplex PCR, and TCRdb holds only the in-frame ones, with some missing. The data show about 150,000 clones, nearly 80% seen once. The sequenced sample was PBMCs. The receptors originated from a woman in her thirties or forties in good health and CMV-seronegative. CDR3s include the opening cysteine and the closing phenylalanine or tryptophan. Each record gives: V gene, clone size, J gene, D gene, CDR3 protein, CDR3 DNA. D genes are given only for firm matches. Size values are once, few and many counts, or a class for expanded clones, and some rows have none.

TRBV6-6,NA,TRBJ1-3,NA,CASSYPEGSSGNTIYF,TGTGCCAGCAGTTACCCTGAGGGATCCTCTGGAAACACCATATATTTT
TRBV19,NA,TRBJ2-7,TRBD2,CASSAHGRGGSYEQYF,TGTGCCAGTAGTGCCCATGGGCGCGGGGGTTCCTACGAGCAGTACTTC
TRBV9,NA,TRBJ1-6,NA,CASSTEGNSPLHF,TGTGCCAGCAGCACCGAGGGAAATTCACCCCTCCACTTT
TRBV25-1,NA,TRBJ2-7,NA,CASSEYALFGYEQYF,TGTGCCAGCAGTGAATATGCCCTTTTCGGCTACGAGCAGTACTTC
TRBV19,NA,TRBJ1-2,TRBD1,CASSLTGESGNYTF,TGTGCCAGTAGTCTAACAGGGGAAAGTGGAAACTACACCTTC
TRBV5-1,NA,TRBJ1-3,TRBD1,CASSPGTAGNTIYF,TGCGCCAGCAGCCCCGGGACAGCTGGAAACACCATATATTTT
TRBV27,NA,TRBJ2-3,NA,CASRGRDTQYF,TGTGCCAGCAGGGGCCGCGATACGCAGTATTTT
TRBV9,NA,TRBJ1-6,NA,CASSVDSYNSPLHF,TGTGCCAGCAGCGTCGACAGCTATAATTCACCCCTCCACTTT
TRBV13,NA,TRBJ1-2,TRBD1,CASSQTGGVYGYTF,TGTGCCAGCAGCCAAACAGGGGGTGTCTATGGCTACACCTTC
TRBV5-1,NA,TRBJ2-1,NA,CASSFLGQGPYNEQFF,TGCGCCAGCAGCTTCCTCGGGCAGGGCCCCTACAATGAGCAGTTCTTC
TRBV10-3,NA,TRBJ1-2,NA,CAITVTGRPYYGYTF,TGTGCCATCACGGTCACAGGGCGACCCTACTATGGCTACACCTTC
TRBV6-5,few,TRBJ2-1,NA,CASSYSGDNEQFF,TGTGCCAGCAGTTACTCAGGGGACAATGAGCAGTTCTTC
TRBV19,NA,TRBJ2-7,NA,CASAGTEDYEQYF,TGTGCCAGTGCCGGGACTGAGGACTACGAGCAGTACTTC
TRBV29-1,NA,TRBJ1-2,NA,CSVLGGGLANYGYTF,TGCAGCGTCCTAGGGGGGGGCCTAGCTAACTATGGCTACACCTTC
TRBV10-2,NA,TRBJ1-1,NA,CASSDQGGMTEAFF,TGCGCCAGCAGTGACCAGGGCGGAATGACTGAAGCTTTCTTT
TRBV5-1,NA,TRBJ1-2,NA,CASSSQGARTNYGYTF,TGCGCCAGCAGCTCTCAAGGGGCCAGAACTAACTATGGCTACACCTTC
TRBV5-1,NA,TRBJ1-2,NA,CASSPDSFLGYTF,TGCGCCAGCAGCCCCGACAGTTTTTTGGGCTACACCTTC
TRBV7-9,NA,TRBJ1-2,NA,CASSLAVAGNYGYTF,TGTGCCAGCAGCTTAGCGGTCGCAGGGAACTATGGCTACACCTTC
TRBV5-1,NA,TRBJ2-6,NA,CASSFGQAGANVLTF,TGCGCCAGCAGCTTTGGGCAGGCTGGGGCCAACGTCCTGACTTTC
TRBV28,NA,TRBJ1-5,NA,CASSLLAPNQPQHF,TGTGCCAGCAGTTTACTGGCACCAAATCAGCCCCAGCATTTT
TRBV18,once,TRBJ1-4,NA,CASSQGINEKLFF,TGTGCCAGCTCACAGGGGATCAATGAAAAACTGTTTTTT
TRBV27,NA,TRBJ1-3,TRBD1,CASSLGVDRGNTIYF,TGTGCCAGCAGTTTAGGGGTGGACAGGGGAAACACCATATATTTT
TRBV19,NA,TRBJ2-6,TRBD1,CASQQGYGANVLTF,TGTGCCAGCCAACAGGGGTACGGGGCCAACGTCCTGACTTTC
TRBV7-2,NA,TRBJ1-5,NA,CASSLGREQPQHF,TGTGCCAGCAGCTTAGGTCGGGAGCAGCCCCAGCATTTT
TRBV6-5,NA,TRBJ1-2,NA,CASSVGTNNYGYTF,TGTGCCAGCAGTGTCGGGACAAATAACTATGGCTACACCTTC
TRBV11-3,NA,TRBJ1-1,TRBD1,CASSSTGGMTEAFF,TGTGCCAGCAGCTCGACAGGGGGCATGACTGAAGCTTTCTTT
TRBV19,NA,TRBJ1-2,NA,CASSISGSEYGYTF,TGTGCCAGTAGTATTTCTGGCAGCGAATATGGCTACACCTTC
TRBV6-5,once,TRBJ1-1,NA,CASSSNGVGTEAFF,TGTGCCAGCAGTTCTAACGGGGTGGGCACTGAAGCTTTCTTT
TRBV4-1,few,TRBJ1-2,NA,CASSRRDTTYGYTF,TGCGCCAGCAGCCGAAGGGACACCACCTATGGCTACACCTTC
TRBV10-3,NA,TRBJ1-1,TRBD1,CAISQQGDTEAFF,TGTGCCATCAGTCAACAGGGGGACACTGAAGCTTTCTTT
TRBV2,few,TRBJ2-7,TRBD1,CASSDYGDPGGYEQYF,TGTGCCAGCAGTGATTACGGGGACCCAGGGGGCTACGAGCAGTACTTC
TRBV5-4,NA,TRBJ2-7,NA,CASSLYYEQYF,TGTGCCAGCAGCCTTTACTACGAGCAGTACTTC
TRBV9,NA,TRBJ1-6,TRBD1,CASSDRQGGSSPLHF,TGTGCCAGCAGCGATCGACAGGGTGGTAGTTCACCCCTCCACTTT
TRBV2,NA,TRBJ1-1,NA,CASSPDWNTEAFF,TGTGCCAGCAGTCCCGACTGGAACACTGAAGCTTTCTTT
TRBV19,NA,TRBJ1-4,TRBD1,CASSILANRGEKLFF,TGTGCCAGTAGTATTTTGGCAAACAGGGGAGAAAAACTGTTTTTT
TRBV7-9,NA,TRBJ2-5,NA,CASSHWRGPQETQYF,TGTGCCAGCAGCCATTGGAGAGGGCCTCAAGAGACCCAGTACTTC
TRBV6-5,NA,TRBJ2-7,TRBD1,CASSTGGATYEQYF,TGTGCCAGCAGTACAGGGGGCGCAACCTACGAGCAGTACTTC
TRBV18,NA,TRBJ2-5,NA,CASSVGFQETQYF,TGTGCCAGCTCAGTCGGTTTTCAAGAGACCCAGTACTTC
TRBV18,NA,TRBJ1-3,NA,CASSPQDNSGNTIYF,TGTGCCAGCTCACCACAGGACAACTCTGGAAACACCATATATTTT
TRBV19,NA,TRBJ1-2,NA,CASSIETAAGYGYTF,TGTGCCAGTAGTATAGAAACGGCAGCAGGCTATGGCTACACCTTC
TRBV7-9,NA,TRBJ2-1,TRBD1,CASSFGQGANEQFF,TGTGCCAGCAGCTTTGGACAGGGGGCCAATGAGCAGTTCTTC
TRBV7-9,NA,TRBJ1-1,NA,CASSKRTGMNTEAFF,TGTGCCAGCAGCAAACGGACGGGAATGAACACTGAAGCTTTCTTT
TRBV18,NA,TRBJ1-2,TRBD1,CASSPLDRGDYGYTF,TGTGCCAGCTCACCACTTGACAGGGGGGACTATGGCTACACCTTC
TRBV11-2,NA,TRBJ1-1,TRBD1,CASSFGDRRNTEAFF,TGTGCCAGCAGCTTCGGGGACAGGAGGAACACTGAAGCTTTCTTT
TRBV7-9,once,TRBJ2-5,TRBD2,CASSLAVRGQETQYF,TGTGCCAGCAGCTTAGCGGTGCGGGGGCAAGAGACCCAGTACTTC
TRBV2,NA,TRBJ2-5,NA,CASSDVTPQETQYF,TGTGCCAGCAGTGATGTAACACCTCAAGAGACCCAGTACTTC
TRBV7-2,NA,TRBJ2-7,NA,CASSSLTIYEQYF,TGTGCCAGCAGCTCGTTGACTATCTACGAGCAGTACTTC
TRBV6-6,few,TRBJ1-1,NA,CASRTVVGTEAFF,TGTGCCAGTAGGACAGTGGTTGGCACTGAAGCTTTCTTT
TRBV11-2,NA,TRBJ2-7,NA,CASSGQLAYEQYF,TGTGCCAGCAGCGGACAGCTAGCCTACGAGCAGTACTTC
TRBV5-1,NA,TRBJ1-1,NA,CASSLIRGGNTEAFF,TGCGCCAGCAGCTTGATAAGGGGAGGGAACACTGAAGCTTTCTTT